Listed below are T cell receptor beta chains from one sample, sequenced in a study of Ad26.COV2.S vaccination and SARS-CoV-2 variants. Assay: immunoSEQ multiplex PCR; the TCRdb copy retains only in-frame clones and omits some. The data hold about 680,000 clones, with roughly 90% observed a single time. Sequencing was performed on peripheral blood, taken in a trial of Ad26.COV2.S vaccine versus placebo. The receptors stem from a person aged 18-60 years who received the Ad26.COV2.S COVID-19 vaccine or a placebo. Both conserved end residues are part of each CDR3. The D gene is left open where the match is weak. Not all rows give a size; the values are once, few, many and, for expanded clones, a class.

>TRBV10-3|.|TRBJ2-1|TRBD1
CAITSGGLDRVRSYNEQFF
TGTGCCATCACTTCAGGGGGTCTAGACCGCGTAAGGTCCTACAATGAGCAGTTCTTC
>TRBV5-1|.|TRBJ2-7|.
CASSLDWGTEQYF
TGCGCCAGCAGCTTGGATTGGGGAACCGAGCAGTACTTC
>TRBV27|once|TRBJ2-1|TRBD2
CASSRTSGRKNNEQFF
TGTGCCAGCAGCCGGACTAGCGGGAGGAAAAACAATGAGCAGTTCTTC
>TRBV30|.|TRBJ1-1|.
CAWSGGGVNMNTEAFF
TGTGCCTGGAGTGGGGGTGGGGTGAACATGAACACTGAAGCTTTCTTT
>TRBV6-2/TRBV6-3|.|TRBJ2-2|.
CASSYFGDAGELFF
TGTGCCAGCAGTTATTTCGGGGACGCCGGGGAGCTGTTTTTT
>TRBV4-1|.|TRBJ2-3|.
CASSQDRRGGADTQYF
TGCGCCAGCAGCCAAGATAGGAGGGGCGGGGCAGATACGCAGTATTTT
>TRBV7-2|.|TRBJ2-5|TRBD1
CASSLVTGPRGTQYF
TGTGCCAGCAGCTTAGTGACAGGGCCGAGGGGGACCCAGTACTTC
>TRBV6-5|.|TRBJ2-6|.
CASGSGANVLTF
TGTGCCAGCGGCTCTGGGGCCAACGTCCTGACTTTC
>TRBV4-1|.|TRBJ1-6|TRBD1
CASSHGVGQGGNSPLHF
TGCGCCAGCAGCCACGGAGTTGGACAGGGTGGTAATTCACCCCTCCACTTT
>TRBV11-2|.|TRBJ2-1|.
CASSFGSSYNEQFF
TGTGCCAGCAGTTTCGGGAGCTCCTACAATGAGCAGTTCTTC
>TRBV19|once|TRBJ1-1|.
CASSTPRGTRTEAFF
TGTGCCAGTAGTACCCCCAGGGGAACACGAACTGAAGCTTTCTTT
>TRBV3-1/TRBV3-2|.|TRBJ2-7|.
CASSQGPGSSYEQYF
TGTGCCAGCAGCCAAGGTCCAGGGAGCTCCTACGAGCAGTACTTC
>TRBV18|.|TRBJ2-3|TRBD2
CASSYRAGGVTDTQYF
TGTGCCAGCTCCTACCGAGCGGGGGGGGTCACAGATACGCAGTATTTT
>TRBV5-5|.|TRBJ2-7|TRBD1
CASSLYRGAYEQYF
TGTGCCAGCAGCCTCTACAGGGGAGCGTACGAGCAGTACTTC
>TRBV9|.|TRBJ1-4|.
CASSVLVLTGEKLFF
TGTGCCAGCAGCGTATTAGTGCTCACGGGGGAAAAACTGTTTTTT
>TRBV7-2|.|TRBJ2-2|TRBD1
CVSSPEFGTGRAGELFF
TGTGTCAGCAGCCCCGAATTCGGGACAGGGCGGGCCGGGGAGCTGTTTTTT
>TRBV2|.|TRBJ2-4|.
CASQGEGNIQYF
TGTGCCAGCCAGGGAGAAGGGAACATTCAGTACTTC
>TRBV7-9|.|TRBJ1-6|.
CASSFTTSANSPLHF
TGTGCCAGCAGCTTCACGACATCCGCAAATTCACCCCTCCACTTT
>TRBV10-3|.|TRBJ1-5|.
CAISENRDQPQHF
TGTGCCATCAGTGAGAACAGGGACCAGCCCCAGCATTTT
>TRBV2|.|TRBJ2-7|.
CACRRASYEQYF
TGTGCCTGCCGGAGGGCATCCTACGAGCAGTACTTC
>TRBV6-5|.|TRBJ2-1|.
CASTRSRSSYNEQFF
TGTGCCAGCACCCGGTCGCGGAGCTCCTACAATGAGCAGTTCTTC
>TRBV6-2/TRBV6-3|.|TRBJ1-5|.
CASNPMWGQPQHF
TGTGCCAGCAACCCAATGTGGGGTCAGCCCCAGCATTTT
>TRBV7-9|.|TRBJ1-4|TRBD1
CASSVRQGAGEKLFF
TGTGCCAGCAGCGTACGACAGGGGGCCGGAGAAAAACTGTTTTTT